Below are 25 T cell receptor beta chains sequenced from a single sample in a study of shared clonotypes between healthy human individuals. Clones were read by immunoSEQ multiplex PCR, and TCRdb kept only the in-frame ones, dropping some. The sample holds roughly 2.5 million clones, more than 90% seen once. Sequencing input: naive CD4+ T cells sorted from blood. Subset in this sample: CD45RA+ positively selected. The origin of the receptors is a man younger than 35 in good health.

The rearrangement uses TRBV30 and TRBJ2-7; D tentatively fits TRBD1 or TRBD2 (5 bases each). The ends were cut back, 2 bases at V and 4 bases at J, with 15 bases in the middle. Germline CDR1 is GTSNPN and CDR2 is SVGIG (reference sequence). This CDR3 contains 14 residues. The CDR3 loop reads CAWSLTGLSYEQYF. For the CDR3, the DNA is TGTGCCTGGAGTCTCACAGGACTTTCGTACGAGCAGTACTTC.

The chain links TRBV7-2 to TRBJ1-6, with 9 bases matching TRBD1. The CDR3 extends over 14 amino acids. Trimming removed 1 base from V and 12 bases from J; junction bases left unmatched: 4. Germline CDR1 is SGHTA and CDR2 is FQGNSA. The CDR3 spells CASSLGTGGQPLHF. In nucleotides, the CDR3 is TGTGCCAGCAGCTTAGGAACAGGGGGCCAACCCCTCCACTTT.

The genes are TRBV2 and TRBJ2-1, with 11 bases identical to TRBD2. Germline CDR1 reads SNHLY; CDR2 reads FYNNEI. The CDR3 is 13 amino acids. Trimming cost V 5 bases and J 15 bases; bases outside gene matches: 9. Here the CDR3 DNA reads TGTGCCAGCAGTTACCTAGCGGGAGGTCAATTGTTCTTC. It codes for CASSYLAGGQLFF.

This clone appeared once. The genes are TRBV5-6 and TRBJ1-2; a weak D match, TRBD1 (5 bases). Germline V lookup: CDR1 SGHDT, CDR2 YYEEEE. CDR3 length: 13 residues. The V and J ends lost 5 bases and 3 bases respectively, with 11 bases between them. The CDR3 DNA is TGTGCCAGCAGACTTACAGGCGACTATGGCTACACCTTC. Translating it yields CASRLTGDYGYTF.

The rearrangement links TRBV7-2 to TRBJ2-7; 9 nucleotides line up with TRBD2. Germline trimming cut 4 bases from V and 5 bases from J; bases unmatched to any gene: 12. Germline CDR1 reads SGHTA; CDR2 reads FQGNSA. The CDR3 loop spans 16 amino acids. CDR3 DNA sequence: TGTGCCAGCAGCTCCATGCGGGGGGGCCGATCCGACGAGCAGTACTTC. Protein sequence: CASSSMRGGRSDEQYF.

The V call is TRBV10-3, the J call TRBJ1-1; D is unclear. This CDR3 has 14 amino acids. Trimming shortened V by 0 bases and J by 11 bases, and 16 bases separated the two germline ends. Germline CDR1 ENHRY, CDR2 SYGVKD. The CDR3 spells CAISESSDLLTAFF. The CDR3 DNA sequence: TGTGCCATCAGTGAGTCGTCGGACCTGTTGACGGCTTTCTTT.

The sample holds one count of this clone. The rearrangement links TRBV2 to TRBJ2-7, with 7 bases that match TRBD1. Germline V gives CDR1 SNHLY, CDR2 FYNNEI. The CDR3 length is 17 residues. V shed 1 base, J shed 6 bases, and the junction held 15 bases outside the gene matches. The CDR3 region is CASSEVNSGQRGGEQYF. The CDR3 DNA follows: TGTGCCAGCAGTGAAGTAAATTCGGGACAGCGAGGGGGCGAGCAGTACTTC.

This sequence joins TRBV30 and TRBJ1-2; TRBD1 matches at 10 bases. The CDR3 length is 12 residues. J gave up 5 bases and V 4 bases, and 1 base lay outside the gene matches. Germline V gene sequence: CDR1 GTSNPN, CDR2 SVGIG (reference sequence). The CDR3 spells CAWMDRGYGYTF. The CDR3 nucleotides read TGTGCCTGGATGGACAGGGGGTATGGCTACACCTTC.

For this clone: This same CDR3 is encoded by further DNA sequences in the sample. The chain is built from TRBV28 and TRBJ1-4; D ambiguous. Trimming cost V 6 bases and J 6 bases, with 5 bases left between them. CDR1 is MDHEN and CDR2 is SYDVKM in the germline V gene. CDR3 length: 11 amino acids. The CDR3 reads CASSLYEKLFF. CDR3 DNA: TGTGCCAGCAGCCTATATGAAAAACTGTTTTTT.

A single count supports this clone. The gene calls are TRBV5-4 and TRBJ2-5; TRBD2 aligns across 8 bases. CDR3 length equals 17 residues. Germline V gives CDR1 SGHNT, CDR2 YYREEE (reference sequence). Germline trimming cut 4 bases from V and 1 base from J; bases unmatched to any gene: 12. CDR3 amino acids: CASSQGAGGTLQETQYF. The CDR3 coding sequence is TGTGCCAGCAGCCAAGGGGCGGGGGGCACTCTCCAAGAGACCCAGTACTTC.

A word on this clone: Other DNA sequences in this sample translate to the same CDR3. V usage is TRBV7-2 and J usage is TRBJ2-2; 11 positions agree with TRBD2. Germline CDR1 SGHTA, CDR2 FQGNSA. Trimming removed 5 bases from V and 1 base from J; junction bases left unmatched: 3. The CDR3 is made up of 16 amino acids. CDR3 loop: CASSLGTSGNTGELFF. The CDR3 coding sequence is TGTGCCAGCAGCCTCGGGACTAGCGGGAACACCGGGGAGCTGTTTTTT.

The chain is built from TRBV30 and TRBJ2-4, with 10 bases lining up with TRBD1. The trim removed 5 bases at V and 8 bases at J, leaving 3 bases unmatched. Germline values: CDR1 GTSNPN, CDR2 SVGIG (reference sequence). This CDR3 comprises 12 residues. The CDR3 DNA sequence: TGTGCCTGGGACAGGGGGCGAGACATTCAGTACTTC. This sequence encodes CAWDRGRDIQYF.

This clone was seen more than once but under ten times. V and J are TRBV7-9 and TRBJ1-1; 7 bases match TRBD1. This CDR3 is 13 amino acids long. Germline values: CDR1 SEHNR, CDR2 FQNEAQ (reference sequence). V lost 6 bases to trimming and J lost 5 bases; unmatched junction nucleotides: 6. The CDR3 sequence is CASRGGQLTEAFF. CDR3 nucleotide sequence: TGTGCCAGCAGGGGGGGACAGTTGACTGAAGCTTTCTTT.

Remarks on this clone: Other DNA sequences in the sample encode the same CDR3. The chain links TRBV18 to TRBJ2-7; possibly TRBD1 for D (6 bases). Germline-derived CDR1 and CDR2 are KGHSH and LQKENI. V lost 6 bases, J lost 6 bases, and 9 bases lay in between. This CDR3 contains 11 residues. The CDR3 sequence: CASSLGAEQYF. In DNA, the CDR3 is TGTGCCAGCTCGCTGGGGGCCGAGCAGTACTTC. Supplemented by reference TRBV18 and TRBJ2-7, the full variable domain reads NAGVMQNPRHLVRRRGQEARLRCSPMKGHSHVYWYRQLPEEGLKFMVYLQKENIIDESGMPKERFSAEFPKEGPSILRIQQVVRGDSAAYFCASSLGAEQYFGPGTRLTVT.

V and J are TRBV28 and TRBJ2-6; unclear D gene. The germline V and J ends were trimmed by 7 bases and 5 bases, with 12 bases remaining between them. CDR3 length: 14 amino acids. Per the germline V gene, CDR1 is MDHEN and CDR2 is SYDVKM. The CDR3, as DNA: TGTGCCAGCAAGGGTGACTCAAGGGCCAACGTCCTGACTTTC. Its translation is CASKGDSRANVLTF.

The chain is built from TRBV7-3 and TRBJ2-1, with TRBD2 as a possible D gene (5 bases). The CDR3 totals 14 residues. V shed 2 bases and J shed 7 bases, with 12 bases lying between them. From germline, CDR1 is SGHTA and CDR2 FQGTGA. In nucleotides, the CDR3 is TGTGCCAGCAGCTTAGCGGGTAGCCTAAATGAGCAGTTCTTC. This translates into CASSLAGSLNEQFF.

The chain has TRBV5-4 and TRBJ2-3; no firm D call. CDR1 is SGHNT, CDR2 YYREEE, per germline (reference sequence). V was pared by 5 bases and J by 0 bases, with 7 bases between. This CDR3 is 13 amino acids long. The CDR3 bases are TGTGCCAGCAGAGAAACTAGCACAGATACGCAGTATTTT. It specifies CASRETSTDTQYF.

CDR3 residues: CASSLEGVGDNSPLHF. CDR3 bases: TGTGCCAGCAGCTTGGAAGGGGTGGGGGATAATTCACCCCTCCACTTT. The rearrangement links TRBV7-9 to TRBJ1-6; TRBD1 is a possible D gene (5 bases). The V end lost 3 bases, the J end lost 5 bases, and 14 bases lay between the germline ends. Per the germline V gene, CDR1 is SEHNR and CDR2 is FQNEAQ (reference sequence). The CDR3 spans 16 residues.

The gene calls are TRBV5-1 and TRBJ2-3, with D unresolved. Germline V gene lookup returns CDR1 SGHRS and CDR2 YFSETQ. The CDR3 spans 18 residues. The germline V and J ends were trimmed by 0 bases and 0 bases, with 17 bases remaining between them. CDR3 nucleotide sequence: TGCGCCAGCAGCTTGGGCGGCGTGGGCGGACCTAGCACAGATACGCAGTATTTT. This codes for CASSLGGVGGPSTDTQYF.

The chain couples TRBV10-3 to TRBJ2-5, with D perhaps TRBD1 (6 bases). CDR1 and CDR2 from the germline V gene are ENHRY and SYGVKD. V was trimmed by 5 bases and J by 5 bases, leaving 18 bases between them. The CDR3 loop spans 15 amino acids. CDR3 region: CAISLSWGQVETQYF. DNA for the CDR3: TGTGCCATCAGTCTTTCCTGGGGGCAGGTGGAGACCCAGTACTTC.

This rearrangement joins TRBV7-6 to TRBJ2-5, with 12 positions matching TRBD1. V was clipped by 6 bases and J by 5 bases; unmatched bases: 7. The length of the CDR3 is 15 residues. CDR1 is SGHVS, CDR2 FNYEAQ, per germline. This CDR3 is CASSFGTGGMETQYF. The DNA for the CDR3 is TGTGCCAGCAGTTTCGGGACAGGGGGCATGGAGACCCAGTACTTC.

The chain employs TRBV28 and TRBJ1-3; 7 bases are shared with TRBD1. Germline loops: CDR1 MDHEN, CDR2 SYDVKM. V trimming: 7 bases; J trimming: 2 bases; junction bases outside the gene matches: 8. The CDR3 consists of 15 residues. The CDR3 spells CASIDARGAGNTIYF. The CDR3 region has the DNA TGTGCCAGCATCGATGCCAGGGGGGCTGGAAACACCATATATTTT.

This clone was observed once. The V call is TRBV6-1, the J call TRBJ1-2; D gene ambiguous. From germline, CDR1 is MNHNS and CDR2 SASEGT. Trimming took off 7 bases at V and 5 bases at J, with 11 bases between the two ends. CDR3 length equals 12 residues. The CDR3, as DNA: TGTGCCAGCACCTCCGGATTTTATGGCTACACCTTC. The encoded protein is CASTSGFYGYTF.

The V call is TRBV6-6, the J call TRBJ1-5; 10 bases map to TRBD1. This CDR3 is 16 amino acids long. The trim removed 5 bases at V and 2 bases at J, leaving 6 bases unmatched. Looked up from germline, CDR1 is MNHNY and CDR2 is SVGAGI (reference sequence). The CDR3 is CASSPGDRGRNQPQHF. CDR3 bases: TGTGCCAGCAGTCCGGGGGACAGGGGACGCAATCAGCCCCAGCATTTT.

As concerns this clone: In the same sample, other DNA sequences code for this CDR3. The rearrangement joins TRBV4-1 to TRBJ1-4; 7 nucleotides match TRBD1. With 3 bases clipped from V and 4 bases from J, the junction kept 5 bases outside the gene matches. This CDR3 is built from 15 residues. Germline CDR1 reads MGHRA; CDR2 reads YSYEKL. CDR3 nucleotides: TGCGCCAGCAGCCACCCGGGACAGCTTAATGAAAAACTGTTTTTT. Its translation: CASSHPGQLNEKLFF.